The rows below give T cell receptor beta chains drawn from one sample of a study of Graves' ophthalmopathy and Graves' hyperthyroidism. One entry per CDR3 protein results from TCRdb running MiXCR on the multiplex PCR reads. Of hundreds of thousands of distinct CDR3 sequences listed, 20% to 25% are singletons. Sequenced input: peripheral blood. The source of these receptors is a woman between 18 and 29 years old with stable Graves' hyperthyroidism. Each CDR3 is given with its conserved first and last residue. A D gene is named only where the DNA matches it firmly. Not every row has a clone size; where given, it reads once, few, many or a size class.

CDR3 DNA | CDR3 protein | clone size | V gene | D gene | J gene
TGTGCCAGCAGCGCAAAAGGGTTGCGTTCGGACGAGCAGTACTTC | CASSAKGLRSDEQYF | few | TRBV5-6 | - | TRBJ2-7
TGCGCCAGCACCCCCGACAGGAGAAACACTGAAGCTTTCTTT | CASTPDRRNTEAFF | many | TRBV5-1 | - | TRBJ1-1
TGTGCCAGCAGTTTCTTACGGGGGGCTGAAGCTTTCTTT | CASSFLRGAEAFF | many | TRBV12-3/TRBV12-4 | - | TRBJ1-1
TGTGCCAGCAGCTCGGTCGCAGGGGTATCCACTGAAGCTTTCTTT | CASSSVAGVSTEAFF | many | TRBV7-8 | - | TRBJ1-1
TGTGCCAGCAGTGATCGTAAGGGATCAGGTGGATCACCCCTCCACTTT | CASSDRKGSGGSPLHF | - | TRBV6-1 | - | TRBJ1-6
TGTGCCAGCAGCCGGGGAGGGGATGGCTACACCTTC | CASSRGGDGYTF | many | TRBV5-4 | - | TRBJ1-2
TGTGCCAGCAGTTTCGGGGGCGGGCAAGATCAGCCCCAGCATTTT | CASSFGGGQDQPQHF | many | TRBV27 | - | TRBJ1-5
TGTGCCTGGAGAAACGGGGCTGAAGCTTTCTTT | CAWRNGAEAFF | many | TRBV30 | - | TRBJ1-1
TGCGCCAGCAGCGGGGACAGGGCCCCGTCCGAGCAGTACTTC | CASSGDRAPSEQYF | - | TRBV5-1 | TRBD1 | TRBJ2-7
TGTGCCAGCAGTGAGGCGCGTCGGGGAATGGACTATGGCTACACCTTC | CASSEARRGMDYGYTF | many | TRBV25-1 | - | TRBJ1-2
TGTGCCAGCAGCTTGACCCTGACGGAGAACTATGGCTACACCTTC | CASSLTLTENYGYTF | many | TRBV5-6 | - | TRBJ1-2
TGTGCCACCAGTGATTTAGGGACAGAAGAGACCCAGTACTTC | CATSDLGTEETQYF | many | TRBV24-1 | TRBD1 | TRBJ2-5
TGTGCCAGCAGCTTAGCAAGGGGAGGCCAAGAGACCCAGTACTTC | CASSLARGGQETQYF | many | TRBV7-2 | - | TRBJ2-5
TGTGCCAGCAGCGTGGGAGGGCCCGCAGATACGCAGTATTTT | CASSVGGPADTQYF | - | TRBV3-1 | TRBD2 | TRBJ2-3
TGTGCCTGGACCCCGTGGGGGGACACTGAAGCTTTCTTT | CAWTPWGDTEAFF | many | TRBV30 | - | TRBJ1-1
TGCAGTGCTAGAGACGGGCAGGGAGACCAGCCCCAGCATTTT | CSARDGQGDQPQHF | - | TRBV20-1 | - | TRBJ1-5
TGTGCCAGCAAGAAGCGGGTTGAACAAGAGACCCAGTACTTC | CASKKRVEQETQYF | - | TRBV7-2 | - | TRBJ2-5
TGTGCCAGCAGCACCCATGGGGGGAACAATCAGCCCCAGCATTTT | CASSTHGGNNQPQHF | - | TRBV28 | - | TRBJ1-5
TGTGCCAGCAGTTACGTTTTTGGTGGCACTGAAGCTTTCTTT | CASSYVFGGTEAFF | many | TRBV6-5 | - | TRBJ1-1
TGTGCCAGCAGCTTTCCCGGGGGGCGCACCTATAATTCACCCCTCCACTTT | CASSFPGGRTYNSPLHF | many | TRBV7-2 | - | TRBJ1-6
TGTGCCAGCAGTTCCACGGGACAGGAGAGCTCTGGAAACACCATATATTTT | CASSSTGQESSGNTIYF | many | TRBV6-2/TRBV6-3 | TRBD1 | TRBJ1-3
TGTGCCAGCAGGTTTAGCGGGAGAAGGACCTACGAGCAGTACTTC | CASRFSGRRTYEQYF | few | TRBV7-2 | TRBD2 | TRBJ2-7
TGCGCCAGCAGCCAAGGGCGGCCGAGCCGCACCGGGGAGCTGTTTTTT | CASSQGRPSRTGELFF | - | TRBV4-1 | - | TRBJ2-2
TGTGCCAGCAGCCAATTAGGTCCTTTGAACACTGAAGCTTTCTTT | CASSQLGPLNTEAFF | many | TRBV14 | - | TRBJ1-1
TGTGCCAGCAGTCTAGGGGGCTACCAGTACTTC | CASSLGGYQYF | many | TRBV2 | TRBD1 | TRBJ2-5
TGCAGTGCTACTCGAGGACAGGAAGCTTTCTTT | CSATRGQEAFF | many | TRBV20-1 | - | TRBJ1-1
TGTGCCAGCAGCGTAGTTCGGGGACAGGGGGCGGAAAAACTGTTTTTT | CASSVVRGQGAEKLFF | many | TRBV9 | TRBD1 | TRBJ1-4
TGTGCCAGCAGTTTGGAGAGGGGTAGCAATCAGCCCCAGCATTTT | CASSLERGSNQPQHF | many | TRBV27 | - | TRBJ1-5
TGTGCCAGCAGTTTCGGAAGACAGGGGTCCTATGGCTACACCTTC | CASSFGRQGSYGYTF | - | TRBV28 | TRBD1 | TRBJ1-2
TGTGCCAGCAGCTTAGCGGTCGGGGGGCGGGAGACCCAGTACTTC | CASSLAVGGRETQYF | once | TRBV7-8 | - | TRBJ2-5
TGTGCCAGCAGTCGGACGGCAGGGTGGTCCCAGTACTTC | CASSRTAGWSQYF | - | TRBV12-3/TRBV12-4 | - | TRBJ2-5
TGTGCCAGCAGCTTGGACCTTGTCGAGCAGTACTTC | CASSLDLVEQYF | - | TRBV5-6 | - | TRBJ2-7
TGTGCCAGCAGTGAACCGTTGTACGAGCAGTACTTC | CASSEPLYEQYF | few | TRBV6-1 | - | TRBJ2-7
TGTGCCAGCAGTGAAGAGGGATTGAACACTGAAGCTTTCTTT | CASSEEGLNTEAFF | many | TRBV2 | - | TRBJ1-1
TGCAGTGCTAGAGAGGACAGACTTTTCTACCACGAGCAGTACTTC | CSAREDRLFYHEQYF | many | TRBV20-1 | - | TRBJ2-7
TGTGCCAGCAGCTTATTCGGGGATAAAGGGGAGCTGTTTTTT | CASSLFGDKGELFF | many | TRBV11-3 | - | TRBJ2-2
TGTGCCAGCAGCTTAATCGGCGCACGCTCCTACGAGCAGTACTTC | CASSLIGARSYEQYF | - | TRBV7-2 | - | TRBJ2-7
TGTGCCAGCAGAAGATACGGGAGCTCCTACGAGCAGTACTTC | CASRRYGSSYEQYF | many | TRBV6-1 | - | TRBJ2-7
TGCGCCAGCAGCCTTGTAAGACTAGCCAAAAACATTCAGTACTTC | CASSLVRLAKNIQYF | few | TRBV4-1 | - | TRBJ2-4
TGTGCCAGCAGTTATGCCCCATCCCTCGAGCAGTACTTC | CASSYAPSLEQYF | few | TRBV12-3/TRBV12-4 | - | TRBJ2-7
TGTGCCTGGCAACGACCCGGGGAGCTGTTTTTT | CAWQRPGELFF | - | TRBV30 | - | TRBJ2-2
TGTGCCTTTTCGGATTCGGGGCAGCCCCAGCATTTT | CAFSDSGQPQHF | - | TRBV30 | - | TRBJ1-5
TGTGCCAGCAGTGAACGAGGTTGGGGCCGTGGATCACCCCTCCACTTT | CASSERGWGRGSPLHF | many | TRBV2 | - | TRBJ1-6
TGTGCCAGCAGCCTCCGGGGGTCTGGCACAGATACGCAGTATTTT | CASSLRGSGTDTQYF | many | TRBV7-8 | - | TRBJ2-3
TGTGCCAGCAGTAATAGCGGGAGGGATGGATATACGCAGTATTTT | CASSNSGRDGYTQYF | many | TRBV11-2 | TRBD2 | TRBJ2-3
TGTGCCAGCAGCTCGATCCCTGGGGCGGGCGGGGAGCTGTTTTTT | CASSSIPGAGGELFF | few | TRBV7-3 | - | TRBJ2-2
TGTGCCAGTACCAGGCCCGACGGGCGGGAGGGCCGAGCCGGGGAGCTGTTTTTT | CASTRPDGREGRAGELFF | many | TRBV19 | TRBD2 | TRBJ2-2
TGTGCCTGGAGGAGGGTTGGTGGCTACACCTTC | CAWRRVGGYTF | - | TRBV19 | - | TRBJ1-2
TGTGCCAGCAGCTTAGGCAGACCGTACAATCAGCCCCAGCATTTT | CASSLGRPYNQPQHF | many | TRBV7-2 | - | TRBJ1-5
TGTGCCAGCAGCTCTGACCGGGGCCCAGGCGAGCAGTACTTC | CASSSDRGPGEQYF | once | TRBV7-2 | - | TRBJ2-7